A selection of T cell receptor beta chains follows, all from one sample in a study of identical twins. TCRdb reanalysed the 5' RACE reads using MiXCR and keeps one entry per CDR3 protein. This table holds 450,000 or so distinct CDR3 sequences, approximately 24% found once. The same sample was also studied in work on T cells expressing NK-cell markers.

The sequencing sample was made of CD4+ T cells sorted from blood. These receptors all stem from a woman aged 18-35 years in good health. Both conserved end residues are part of each CDR3. D genes are given only for firm matches.

J gene	V gene	D gene	CDR3 protein
TRBJ1-2	TRBV6-5	-	CASSYSHRNYGYTF
TRBJ2-5	TRBV6-1	-	CASTVRTSQETQYF
TRBJ2-2	TRBV9	-	CASSALPYTGELFF
TRBJ2-1	TRBV11-2	TRBD2	CASSTPTARLAGNYNEQFF
TRBJ2-2	TRBV20-1	TRBD2	CSARTLAGGGNTGELFF
TRBJ2-3	TRBV7-2	TRBD2	CASSSSTGLAGGEQYF
TRBJ2-7	TRBV12-3/TRBV12-4	TRBD1	CASSFWDRQYEQYF
TRBJ2-3	TRBV6-2/TRBV6-3	TRBD2	CASSYLPAGAGDTQYF
TRBJ1-5	TRBV6-1	TRBD1	CASSQGQGSRQPQHF
TRBJ2-7	TRBV6-5	-	CASSYARDAVKTYEQYF
TRBJ1-1	TRBV5-1	-	CASSLEGETEAFF
TRBJ2-2	TRBV9	-	CASSVYRVGDTGELFF
TRBJ1-1	TRBV27	-	CASSFLGATEAFF
TRBJ1-3	TRBV5-1	-	CASSLLTGGNTIYF
TRBJ2-1	TRBV7-2	-	CASSLARAEQFF
TRBJ1-2	TRBV12-3/TRBV12-4	-	CASSLGGHSNYGYTF
TRBJ2-3	TRBV7-2	-	CASSPMTATDTQYF
TRBJ2-2	TRBV12-3/TRBV12-4	-	CASSLSILGELFF
TRBJ1-2	TRBV12-3/TRBV12-4	-	CASSLKGGYGYTF
TRBJ1-2	TRBV5-1	TRBD1	CASSTLTGANYGYTF
TRBJ2-7	TRBV12-3/TRBV12-4	-	CASSLRRSYEQYF
TRBJ2-1	TRBV9	-	CASSVGHSGASYNEQFF
TRBJ1-2	TRBV3-1	-	CASSRGRDYGYTF
TRBJ2-2	TRBV7-2	-	CASSLASRSYTGELFF
TRBJ2-1	TRBV12-3/TRBV12-4	-	CASSDGDFNEQFF
TRBJ2-7	TRBV19	-	CASRTGGSYEQYF
TRBJ1-2	TRBV2	-	CASSNSAYGYTF
TRBJ2-1	TRBV7-3	TRBD2	CASSQEIAGSGLFNEQFF
TRBJ1-4	TRBV20-1	-	CSARDSGAFNEKLFF
TRBJ2-3	TRBV30	TRBD1	CAWTGGQSTDTQYF
TRBJ2-1	TRBV19	TRBD1	CASSIEGTVNNEQFF
TRBJ2-7	TRBV11-2	-	CASSLAVHSYEQYF
TRBJ2-7	TRBV12-3/TRBV12-4	-	CASRPQGRRRDEQYF
TRBJ2-1	TRBV20-1	-	CSASYNEQFF
TRBJ2-3	TRBV5-1	TRBD2	CASSLHRTSREGDTQYF
TRBJ1-5	TRBV6-1	TRBD1	CASRDRVGSNQPQHF
TRBJ2-2	TRBV20-1	-	CSVAKLWGDKNTGELFF
TRBJ1-1	TRBV18	-	CASSPSANTEAFF
TRBJ2-5	TRBV20-1	-	CSARYIRDAKTQYF
TRBJ1-4	TRBV5-1	-	CASRDSHEKLFF
TRBJ1-6	TRBV6-5	-	CASSYSMGTSNSPLHF
TRBJ1-5	TRBV12-3/TRBV12-4	TRBD1	CASSGTGKPQHF
TRBJ2-7	TRBV20-1	-	CSAGPGAYEQYF
TRBJ2-3	TRBV7-9	-	CASSLSSATDTQYF
TRBJ2-7	TRBV11-3	TRBD2	CASSLGLAAEQYF